This TCR beta chain was captured in a study of shared clonotypes between healthy human individuals. The wider study: Donor ages ranged 18 to 49 years: a couple of women, three men.

In regard to this clone: Distinct nucleotide sequences in the sample also encode this CDR3.

The V segment lost 5 bases and the J segment 7 bases; nucleotides outside the gene matches: 4. Germline V gene data show CDR1 as SEHNR and CDR2 as FQNEAQ (reference sequence). This CDR3 region has 15 residues. CD45RO-negative, CCR7-selected cells formed the naive CD8 fraction, which excluded terminally differentiated effector memory CD45RA+ cells. Sequencing was performed with immunoSEQ multiplex PCR; in TCRdb, only in-frame clones are kept and a portion is missing. This sample has about 2.2 million clones, with roughly 93% found just once. The clonotype was recovered from a man between 18 and 29 years old in good health. Some clones in this sample may be carry-over from other donors' samples. V gene TRBV7-9 combines with J gene TRBJ2-1, with 14 bases lining up with TRBD2. Sequenced: naive CD8+ T cells from PBMCs. The CDR3 sequence is CASSPGLAGVNEQFF. CDR3 in DNA: TGTGCCAGCAGCCCGGGACTAGCGGGAGTTAATGAGCAGTTCTTC.